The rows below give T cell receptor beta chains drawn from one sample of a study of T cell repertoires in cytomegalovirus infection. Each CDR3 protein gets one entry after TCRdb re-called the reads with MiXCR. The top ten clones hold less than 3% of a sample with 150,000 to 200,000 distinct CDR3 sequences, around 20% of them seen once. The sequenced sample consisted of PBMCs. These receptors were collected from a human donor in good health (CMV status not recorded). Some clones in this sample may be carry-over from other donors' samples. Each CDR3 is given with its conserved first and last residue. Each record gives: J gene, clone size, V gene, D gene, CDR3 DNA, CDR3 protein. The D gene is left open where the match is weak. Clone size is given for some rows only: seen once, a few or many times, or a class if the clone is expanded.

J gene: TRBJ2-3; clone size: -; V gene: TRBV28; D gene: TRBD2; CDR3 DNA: TGTGCCAGCATCGTTTCCAGCGGGAGGTCGGATACGCAGTATTTT; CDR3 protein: CASIVSSGRSDTQYF
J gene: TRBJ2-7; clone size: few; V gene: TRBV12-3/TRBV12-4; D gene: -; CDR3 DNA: TGTGCCAGCAGCCGAGGACCCCTCTCCCGATACGAGCAGTACTTC; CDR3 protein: CASSRGPLSRYEQYF
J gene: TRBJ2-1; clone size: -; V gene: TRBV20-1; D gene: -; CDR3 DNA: TGCAGTGCTAGCCCCGGCAATGAGCAGTTCTTC; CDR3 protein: CSASPGNEQFF
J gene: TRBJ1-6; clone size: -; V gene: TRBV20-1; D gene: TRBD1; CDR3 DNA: TGCAGTGCTATGACAGGGGCAAATTCACCCCTCCACTTT; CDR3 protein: CSAMTGANSPLHF
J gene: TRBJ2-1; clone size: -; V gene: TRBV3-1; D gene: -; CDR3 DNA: TGTGCCAGCAGCCACATCGTAGGGTCATCCTACAATGAGCAGTTCTTC; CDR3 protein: CASSHIVGSSYNEQFF
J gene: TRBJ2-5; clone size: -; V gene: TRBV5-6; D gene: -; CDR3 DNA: TGTGCCAGCAGCCTTCTGATGACGGTCCAAGAGACCCAGTACTTC; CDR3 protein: CASSLLMTVQETQYF
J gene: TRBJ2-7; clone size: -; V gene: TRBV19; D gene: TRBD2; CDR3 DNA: TGTGCCAGTAGTATCCTAGCGGGGTACGAGCAGTACTTC; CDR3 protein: CASSILAGYEQYF
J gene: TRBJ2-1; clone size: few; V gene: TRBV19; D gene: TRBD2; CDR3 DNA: TGTGCCAGTAGTGGGGGACTAGCGGATTACAATGAGCAGTTCTTC; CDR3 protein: CASSGGLADYNEQFF
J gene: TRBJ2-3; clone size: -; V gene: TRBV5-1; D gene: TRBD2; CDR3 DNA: TGCGCCAGCAGCTTGGAGGCGGGAGGAAATACAGATACGCAGTATTTT; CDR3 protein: CASSLEAGGNTDTQYF
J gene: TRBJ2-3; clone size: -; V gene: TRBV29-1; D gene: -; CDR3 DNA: TGCAGCGCTAAGGGGGGGGCCCTTGATACGCAGTATTTT; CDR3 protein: CSAKGGALDTQYF
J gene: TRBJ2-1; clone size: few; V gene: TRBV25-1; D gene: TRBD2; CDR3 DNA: TGTGCCAGCAGTGAATCCCAGCGGGGGGCCCCGAGCTCCTACAATGAGCAGTTCTTC; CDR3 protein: CASSESQRGAPSSYNEQFF
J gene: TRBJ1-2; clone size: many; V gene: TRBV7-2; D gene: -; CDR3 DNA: TGTGCCAGCAGCTTAAATAGGGCAGGGGTTAACTATGGCTACACCTTC; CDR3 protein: CASSLNRAGVNYGYTF
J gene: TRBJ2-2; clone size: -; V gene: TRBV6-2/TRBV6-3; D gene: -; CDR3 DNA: TGTGCCAGCAGTTACTTGGACGACCTTTCCGGGGAGCTGTTTTTT; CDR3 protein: CASSYLDDLSGELFF
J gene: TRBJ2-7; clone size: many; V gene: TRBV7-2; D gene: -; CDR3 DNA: TGTGCCAGCAGCCGGACGGTGTCCTACGAGCAGTACTTC; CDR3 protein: CASSRTVSYEQYF
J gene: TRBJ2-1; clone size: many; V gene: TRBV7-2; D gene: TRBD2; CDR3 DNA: TGTGCCAGCACCCCGGGACTAGTGGAAGCGAATGAGCAGTTCTTC; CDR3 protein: CASTPGLVEANEQFF
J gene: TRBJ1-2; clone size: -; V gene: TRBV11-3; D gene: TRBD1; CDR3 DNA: TGTGCCAGCAGCTCCAGGGACAGCTATGGCTACACCTTC; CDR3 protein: CASSSRDSYGYTF
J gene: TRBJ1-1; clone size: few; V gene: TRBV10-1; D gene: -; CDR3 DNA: TGCGCCAGCAGTGAGTCGACAGGAATGAACACTGAAGCTTTCTTT; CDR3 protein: CASSESTGMNTEAFF
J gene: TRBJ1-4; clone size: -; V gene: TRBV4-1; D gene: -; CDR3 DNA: TGCGCCCGCAGCCAAGAGACCAGGGGATACGAAAAACTGTTTTTT; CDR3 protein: CARSQETRGYEKLFF
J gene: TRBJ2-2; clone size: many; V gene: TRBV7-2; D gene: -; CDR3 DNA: TGTGCCAGCAGCTTAGAGAACTTAAACACCGGGGAGCTGTTTTTT; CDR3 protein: CASSLENLNTGELFF
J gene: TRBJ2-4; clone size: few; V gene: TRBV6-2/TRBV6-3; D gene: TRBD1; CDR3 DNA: TGTGCCAGCAGCCGAATCGTACAGGGGCAAAACATTCAGTACTTC; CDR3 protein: CASSRIVQGQNIQYF
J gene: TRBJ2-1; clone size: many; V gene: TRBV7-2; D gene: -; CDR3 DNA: TGTGCCAGCAGGCTTGGTGGGGCAGGGGGGCATAATGAGCAGTTCTTC; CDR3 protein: CASRLGGAGGHNEQFF
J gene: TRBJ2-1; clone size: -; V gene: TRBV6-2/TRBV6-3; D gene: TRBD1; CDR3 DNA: TGTGCCAGCAGGGGGTCAGGGACAGCAATCGGGCAGTTCTTC; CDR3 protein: CASRGSGTAIGQFF
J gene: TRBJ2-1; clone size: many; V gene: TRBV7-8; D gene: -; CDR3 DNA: TGTGCCAGCAGCTTAGGTCAGGGGTTGTACAATGAGCAGTTCTTC; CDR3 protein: CASSLGQGLYNEQFF
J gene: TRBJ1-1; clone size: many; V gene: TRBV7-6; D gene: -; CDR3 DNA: TGTGCCAGCAGCCTTGTTGAAGCTTTCTTT; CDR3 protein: CASSLVEAFF